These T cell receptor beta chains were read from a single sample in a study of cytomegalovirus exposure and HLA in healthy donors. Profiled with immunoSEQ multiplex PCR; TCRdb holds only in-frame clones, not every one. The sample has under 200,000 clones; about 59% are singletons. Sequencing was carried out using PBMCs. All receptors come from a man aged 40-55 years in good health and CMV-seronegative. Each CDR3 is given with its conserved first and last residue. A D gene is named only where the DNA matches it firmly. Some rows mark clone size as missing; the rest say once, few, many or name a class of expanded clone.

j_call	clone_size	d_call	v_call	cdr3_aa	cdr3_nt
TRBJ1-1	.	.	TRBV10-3	CAIRGTIPNTEAFF	TGTGCCATCAGAGGAACTATTCCGAACACTGAAGCTTTCTTT
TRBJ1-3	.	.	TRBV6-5	CASSYSGSSGNTIYF	TGTGCCAGCAGTTACTCGGGGAGTTCGGGAAACACCATATATTTT
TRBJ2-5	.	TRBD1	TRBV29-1	CSVEGAGQGKETQYF	TGCAGCGTTGAAGGGGCGGGACAGGGAAAGGAGACCCAGTACTTC
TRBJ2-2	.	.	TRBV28	CASSPWEAGELFF	TGTGCCAGCAGTCCATGGGAGGCCGGGGAGCTGTTTTTT
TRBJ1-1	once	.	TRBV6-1	CASRFAVMNTEAFF	TGTGCCAGCAGATTTGCGGTGATGAACACTGAAGCTTTCTTT
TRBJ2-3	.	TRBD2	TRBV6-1	CASISTSGRTDTQYF	TGTGCCAGCATTTCGACTAGCGGACGCACAGATACGCAGTATTTT
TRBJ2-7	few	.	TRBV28	CASSFARDSYEQYF	TGTGCCAGCAGTTTTGCCAGGGACTCCTACGAGCAGTACTTC
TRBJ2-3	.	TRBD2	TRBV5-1	CASSRGLAGGDTQYF	TGCGCCAGCAGCAGGGGACTAGCGGGGGGGGATACGCAGTATTTT
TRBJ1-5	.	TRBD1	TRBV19	CASSIRGAGQPQHF	TGTGCCAGTAGTATCAGGGGGGCTGGTCAGCCCCAGCATTTT
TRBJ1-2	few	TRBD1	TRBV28	CASSTGTGYGYTF	TGTGCCAGCAGTACCGGGACAGGCTATGGCTACACCTTC
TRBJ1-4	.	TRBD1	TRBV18	CASSPATGATNEKLFF	TGTGCCAGCTCACCGGCGACAGGGGCAACTAATGAAAAACTGTTTTTT
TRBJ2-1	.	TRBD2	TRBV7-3	CASSTSGSRNEQFF	TGTGCCAGCAGCACTAGCGGGAGTCGAAATGAGCAGTTCTTC
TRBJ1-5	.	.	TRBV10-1	CASSQRDTKGNQPQHF	TGCGCCAGCAGCCAAAGGGACACAAAGGGCAATCAGCCCCAGCATTTT
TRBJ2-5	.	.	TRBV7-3	CASSLSQGGTQYF	TGTGCCAGCAGCTTAAGCCAGGGGGGGACCCAGTACTTC
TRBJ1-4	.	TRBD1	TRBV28	CASSLMTGSREKLFF	TGTGCCAGCAGTTTAATGACAGGGTCGCGTGAAAAACTGTTTTTT
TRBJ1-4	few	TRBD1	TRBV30	CAWSFDRGSDEKLFF	TGTGCCTGGAGTTTCGACAGGGGTAGCGATGAAAAACTGTTTTTT
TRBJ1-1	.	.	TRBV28	CASSPIQGIGTEAFF	TGTGCCAGCAGTCCCATTCAGGGGATAGGGACTGAAGCTTTCTTT
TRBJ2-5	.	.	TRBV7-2	CASSYVRGTQYF	TGTGCCAGCAGCTACGTTAGGGGGACCCAGTACTTC